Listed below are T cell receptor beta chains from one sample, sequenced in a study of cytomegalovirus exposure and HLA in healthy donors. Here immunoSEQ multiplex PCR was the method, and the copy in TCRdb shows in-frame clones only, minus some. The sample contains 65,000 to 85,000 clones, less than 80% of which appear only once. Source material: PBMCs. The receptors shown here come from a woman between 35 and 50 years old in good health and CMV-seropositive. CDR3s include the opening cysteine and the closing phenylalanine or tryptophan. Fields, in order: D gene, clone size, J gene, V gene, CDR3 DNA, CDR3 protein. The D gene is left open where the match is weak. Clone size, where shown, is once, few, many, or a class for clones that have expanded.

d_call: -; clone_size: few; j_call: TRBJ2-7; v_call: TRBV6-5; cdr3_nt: TGTGCCAGCAGTGAGGGGGAGAAATACGAGCAGTACTTC; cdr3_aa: CASSEGEKYEQYF
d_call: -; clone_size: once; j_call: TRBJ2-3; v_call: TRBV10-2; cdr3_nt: TGCGCCAGCAACGAAGGGGGGGTAGATACGCAGTATTTT; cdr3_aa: CASNEGGVDTQYF
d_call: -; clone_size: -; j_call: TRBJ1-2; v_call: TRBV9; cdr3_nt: TGTGCCAGCAGCGTAGACGACAGAAACTATGGCTACACCTTC; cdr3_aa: CASSVDDRNYGYTF
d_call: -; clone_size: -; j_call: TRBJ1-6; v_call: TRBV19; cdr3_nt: TGTGCCAGTAGTAGACAGCTCAATTCACCCCTCCACTTT; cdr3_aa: CASSRQLNSPLHF
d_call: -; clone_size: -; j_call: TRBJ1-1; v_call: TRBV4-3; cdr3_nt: TGCGCCAGCAGCCGTTCGTGGAGCGCCACTGAAGCTTTCTTT; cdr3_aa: CASSRSWSATEAFF
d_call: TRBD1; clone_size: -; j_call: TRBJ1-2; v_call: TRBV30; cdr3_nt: TGTGCCTGGACGACCGGGACAGCTAACTATGGCTACACCTTC; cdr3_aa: CAWTTGTANYGYTF
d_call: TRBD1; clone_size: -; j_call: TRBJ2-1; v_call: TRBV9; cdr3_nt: TGTGCCAGCAGCGTAGACGGGACAGGGGGAGGCGAGCAGTTCTTC; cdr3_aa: CASSVDGTGGGEQFF
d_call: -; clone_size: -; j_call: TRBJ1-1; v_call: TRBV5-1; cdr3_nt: TGCGCCAGCAGCCCATCCAAGGGGCTGGACACTGAAGCTTTCTTT; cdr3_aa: CASSPSKGLDTEAFF
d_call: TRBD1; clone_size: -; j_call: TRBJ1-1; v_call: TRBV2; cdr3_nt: TGTGCCAGCAGCCGAGACAGGGGGATCACTGAAGCTTTCTTT; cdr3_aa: CASSRDRGITEAFF
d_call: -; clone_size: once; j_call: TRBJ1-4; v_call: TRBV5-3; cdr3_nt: TGTGCCAGAAGGGGTTGGCCAGGATGTAATGAAAAACTGTTTTTT; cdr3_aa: CARRGWPGCNEKLFF
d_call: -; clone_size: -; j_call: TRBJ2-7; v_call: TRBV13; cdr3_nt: TGTGCCAGCAGCCAAAGGAGCTCCTACGAGCAGTACTTC; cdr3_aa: CASSQRSSYEQYF
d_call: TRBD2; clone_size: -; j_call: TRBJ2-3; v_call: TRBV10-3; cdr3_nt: TGTGCCATCGAATCTCCGGGAGGTGGCACAGATACGCAGTATTTT; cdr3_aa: CAIESPGGGTDTQYF
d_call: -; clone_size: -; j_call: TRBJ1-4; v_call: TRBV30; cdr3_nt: TGTGCCTGGAGTGTACTGGGGGGGGCTAATGAAAAACTGTTTTTT; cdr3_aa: CAWSVLGGANEKLFF
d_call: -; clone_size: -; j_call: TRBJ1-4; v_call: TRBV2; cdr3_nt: TGTGCCAGCAGCGGGGTCGGAGGTGAAAAACTGTTTTTT; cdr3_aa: CASSGVGGEKLFF
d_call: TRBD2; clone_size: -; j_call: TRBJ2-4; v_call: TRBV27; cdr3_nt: TGTGCCAGCAGTCCTCGGACTAGCGGGGGAGATTCGAGGCAGTACTTC; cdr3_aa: CASSPRTSGGDSRQYF
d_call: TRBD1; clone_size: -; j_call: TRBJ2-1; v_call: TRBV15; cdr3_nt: TGTGCCACCAGCGATCTAGGGGGCCGTTCCTACAATGAGCAGTTCTTC; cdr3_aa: CATSDLGGRSYNEQFF
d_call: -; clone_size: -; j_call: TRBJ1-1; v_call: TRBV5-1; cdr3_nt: TGCGCCAGCAGCTTGCAGGGAGGAATGAACACTGAAGCTTTCTTT; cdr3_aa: CASSLQGGMNTEAFF
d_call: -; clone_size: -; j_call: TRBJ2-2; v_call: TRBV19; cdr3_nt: TGTGCCACCTTGACCCGAGGAACCGGGGAGCTGTTTTTT; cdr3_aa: CATLTRGTGELFF
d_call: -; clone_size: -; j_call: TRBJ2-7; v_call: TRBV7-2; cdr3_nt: TGTGCCAGCAGCTTAGACCCGGACGAGCAGTACTTC; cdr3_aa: CASSLDPDEQYF
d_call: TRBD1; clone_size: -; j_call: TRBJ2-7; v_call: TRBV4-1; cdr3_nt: TGCGCCAGCAGCCAGTTTAAACAGGGGGCGCCTTACGAGCAGTACTTC; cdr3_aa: CASSQFKQGAPYEQYF
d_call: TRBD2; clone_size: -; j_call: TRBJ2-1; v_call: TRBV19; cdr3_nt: TGTGCCAGTAGTTCGTCCGGGCGGGGGGGCATGGATGAGCAGTTCTTC; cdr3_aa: CASSSSGRGGMDEQFF
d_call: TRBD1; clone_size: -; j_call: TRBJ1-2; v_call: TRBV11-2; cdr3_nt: TGTGCCAGCAGCCCGTCCTGGGGGGCAGGGGGCTATGGCTACACCTTC; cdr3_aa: CASSPSWGAGGYGYTF
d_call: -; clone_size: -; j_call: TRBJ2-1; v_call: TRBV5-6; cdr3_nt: TGTGCCAGCAGCTTGCGGGGGTGGTACAATGAGCAGTTCTTC; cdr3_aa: CASSLRGWYNEQFF
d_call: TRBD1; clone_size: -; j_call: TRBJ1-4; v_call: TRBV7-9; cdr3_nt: TGTGCCAGCAGCGCAACCCGGGACAGAGCTAATGAAAAACTGTTTTTT; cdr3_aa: CASSATRDRANEKLFF
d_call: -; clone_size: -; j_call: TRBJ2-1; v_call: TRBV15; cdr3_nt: TGTGCCACCAGCCGGAAAGGCCCCCAAGGGGTCTCCTACAATGAGCAGTTCTTC; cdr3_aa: CATSRKGPQGVSYNEQFF
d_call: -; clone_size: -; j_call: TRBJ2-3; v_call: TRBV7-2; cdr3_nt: TGTGCCAGCAGCTTAGCGGGGGGGCCTCCCGATACGCAGTATTTT; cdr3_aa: CASSLAGGPPDTQYF
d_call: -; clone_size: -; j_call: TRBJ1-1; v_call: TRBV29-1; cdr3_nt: TGCAGCGCTGGGGGGGAGGTGAACACTGAAGCTTTCTTT; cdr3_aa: CSAGGEVNTEAFF
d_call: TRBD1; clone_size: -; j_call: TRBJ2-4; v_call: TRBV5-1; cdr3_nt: TGCGCCAGCAGCTTGGAGGGGGCAAGTAAAAACATTCAGTACTTC; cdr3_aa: CASSLEGASKNIQYF
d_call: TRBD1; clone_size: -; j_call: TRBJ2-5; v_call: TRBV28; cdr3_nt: TGTGCCGGAGGACAGGGAAGAGCTCAAGAGACCCAGTACTTC; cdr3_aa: CAGGQGRAQETQYF
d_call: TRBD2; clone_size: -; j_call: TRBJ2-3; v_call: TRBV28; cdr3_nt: TGTGCCAGCAAGTCGGGGGGGATGGATACGCAGTATTTT; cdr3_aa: CASKSGGMDTQYF
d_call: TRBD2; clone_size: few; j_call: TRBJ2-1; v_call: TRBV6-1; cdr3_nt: TGTGCCAGCGCAACTAGCGGGACCAATGAGCAGTTCTTC; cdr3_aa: CASATSGTNEQFF
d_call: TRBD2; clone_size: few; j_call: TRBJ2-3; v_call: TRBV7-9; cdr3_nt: TGTGCCAGCAGCTTGGCTAGGACTAGCGGGGGGGCTGAAGATACGCAGTATTTT; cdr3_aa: CASSLARTSGGAEDTQYF
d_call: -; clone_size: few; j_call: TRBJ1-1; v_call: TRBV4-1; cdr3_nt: TGCGCCAGCAGCCAAGTAGGGGGACACCTAAACACTGAAGCTTTCTTT; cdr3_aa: CASSQVGGHLNTEAFF
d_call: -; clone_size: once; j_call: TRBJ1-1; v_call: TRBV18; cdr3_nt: TGTGCCAGCTCACCCGCGGGGGGTGGGAACACTGAAGCTTTCTTT; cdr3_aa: CASSPAGGGNTEAFF